Each of the 14 T cell receptor beta chains below was sequenced from the same sample in a study of blood T cell repertoires in COVID-19. Assay: immunoSEQ multiplex PCR; the TCRdb copy retains only in-frame clones and omits some. The sample includes 200,000 to 250,000 clones, around nine tenths of them seen just once. The sequencing input was peripheral blood. The receptors were sampled from a man between 60 and 70 years old with COVID-19, enrolled during active disease.

The V call is TRBV28, the J call TRBJ1-2, with TRBD1 matching over 7 bases. Per germline, CDR1 MDHEN and CDR2 SYDVKM. The CDR3 is made up of 14 amino acids. V dropped 2 bases and J dropped 3; count of bases not matched to a gene: 3. The DNA of the CDR3 is TGTGCCAGCAGTTTAAGAGGGACAGACTATGGCTACACCTTC. Amino acids: CASSLRGTDYGYTF.

This chain links TRBV30 with TRBJ1-3; D call uncertain. V lost 5 bases and J 0 bases, leaving 5 bases between the germline ends. Germline V gene lookup returns CDR1 GTSNPN and CDR2 SVGIG (reference sequence). The CDR3 extends over 12 amino acids. The DNA of the CDR3 is TGTGCCTGGGACATCTCTGGAAACACCATATATTTT. It codes for CAWDISGNTIYF.

V gene TRBV24-1 combines with J gene TRBJ2-2; TRBD1 matches at 7 bases. After removal of 3 bases from V and 6 bases from J, the junction contained 9 bases not matched to a gene. Germline assignment: CDR1 KGHDR and CDR2 SFDVKD. This CDR3 region has 16 residues. This chain's CDR3 is CATSDRAQGSAGELFF. The CDR3 nucleotides read TGTGCCACCAGTGATCGCGCACAGGGGTCTGCCGGGGAGCTGTTTTTT.

The J gene is TRBJ2-1, the V gene TRBV6-4; 10 bases are shared with TRBD2. CDR3 length: 16 amino acids. From germline, CDR1 is MRHNA and CDR2 SNTAGT. V lost 5 bases to trimming and J lost 1 base; unmatched junction nucleotides: 5. The CDR3 spells CASSQILAGSYNEQFF. CDR3 nucleotides: TGTGCCAGCAGTCAAATACTAGCGGGGTCCTACAATGAGCAGTTCTTC.

A note on this clone: Within the sample, other DNA sequences also encode this same CDR3. CDR3 nucleotides: TGTGCCAGCAGCCAAGACGCCAGGACTAATGAAAAACTGTTTTTT. Protein sequence: CASSQDARTNEKLFF. The gene calls are TRBV3-1 (or the pseudogene TRBV3-2) and TRBJ1-4; no definite D call. This CDR3 contains 15 residues. Per the germline V gene, CDR1 is LGHDT and CDR2 is YNNKEL (reference sequence). V dropped 0 bases and J dropped 2 bases, with 7 bases sitting between them.

V and J are TRBV21-1 and TRBJ2-2; the table's D call, TRBD1, has no DNA check behind it. TRBV21-1 is annotated as a pseudogene. CDR3 length: 22 residues. CDR3 loop: CASSPRTGPGVATSANTGELFF. The CDR3, as DNA: TGTGCCAGCAGCCCACGGACAGGGCCTGGGGTGGCCACTTCCGCGAACACCGGGGAGCTGTTTTTT.

The rearrangement uses TRBV4-1 and TRBJ1-5; 9 bases line up with TRBD1. The CDR3 contains 15 residues. Germline CDR1 is MGHRA and CDR2 is YSYEKL. Germline trimming cut 4 bases from V and 5 bases from J; bases unmatched to any gene: 6. This chain's CDR3 is CASSPSGQGDQPQHF. The CDR3 nucleotides are TGCGCCAGCAGCCCGTCGGGACAGGGAGATCAGCCCCAGCATTTT.

CDR3 coding DNA: TGTGCCAGCACCGTTAGCGGGACTCAGCCAGATACGCAGTATTTT. Residues: CASTVSGTQPDTQYF. V usage is TRBV5-8 and J usage is TRBJ2-3; 8 bases align to TRBD2. The CDR3 is made up of 15 amino acids. CDR1 and CDR2 (germline): SGHTS, YDEGEE. J lost 4 bases, V lost 6 bases, and 10 bases had no gene match.

This chain connects TRBV4-2 to TRBJ2-5; 7 nucleotides line up with TRBD2. From germline, CDR1 is LGHNA and CDR2 YNFKEQ. V trimming: 0 bases; J trimming: 4 bases; junction bases outside the gene matches: 2. The CDR3 contains 14 residues. The CDR3 sequence is CASSQDRLAETQYF. In DNA, the CDR3 is TGTGCCAGCAGCCAAGACAGACTAGCAGAGACCCAGTACTTC.

The chain links TRBV4-1 to TRBJ1-2; 12 nucleotides align to TRBD1. V lost 3 bases, J lost 7 bases, and 6 bases stayed unmatched. This CDR3 is built from 15 residues. Germline V CDR1 and CDR2: MGHRA, YSYEKL. The CDR3: CASSQGGTGGSGYTF. CDR3 nucleotides: TGCGCCAGCAGCCAGGGGGGGACAGGGGGCAGTGGCTACACCTTC.

V is TRBV4-2 and J is TRBJ2-7; a weak D match, TRBD2 (6 bases). The V gene lost 2 bases and the J gene lost 7 bases, with 12 bases spanning the gap. Germline V gene data show CDR1 as LGHNA and CDR2 as YNFKEQ. The CDR3 extends over 13 amino acids. The CDR3 region has the DNA TGTGCCAGCAGCCAATTGACGGGGGATGAGCAGTACTTC. Its translation: CASSQLTGDEQYF.

The V gene is TRBV3-1 (or the pseudogene TRBV3-2), the J gene TRBJ2-1; possibly TRBD2 for D (6 bases). Germline V gives CDR1 LGHDT, CDR2 YNNKEL (reference sequence). The CDR3 is made up of 13 amino acids. V was clipped by 6 bases and J by 6 bases, with 12 bases between them. CDR3 bases: TGTGCCAGCAGAAGAGAGGGAGGCAATGAGCAGTTCTTC. This codes for CASRREGGNEQFF.

The chain couples TRBV7-2 to TRBJ2-7; possible D gene TRBD1, 5 bases. The V gene lost 8 bases and the J gene lost 7 bases, with 15 bases spanning the gap. The CDR3 consists of 12 residues. CDR1 SGHTA and CDR2 FQGNSA come from the germline V gene. The CDR3 sequence is CASGRQSGEQYF. The CDR3 DNA reads as TGTGCCAGCGGCCGACAGTCAGGGGAGCAGTACTTC.

J is TRBJ2-1 and V is TRBV7-9; 12 bases line up with TRBD2. The CDR3 is made up of 16 amino acids. Trimming cost V 5 bases and J 6 bases; bases outside gene matches: 8. CDR1 is SEHNR, CDR2 FQNEAQ, per germline (reference sequence). DNA of the CDR3: TGTGCCAGCAGCCGACCCCTAGCGGGAGGGTTCAATGAGCAGTTCTTC. Its translation is CASSRPLAGGFNEQFF.